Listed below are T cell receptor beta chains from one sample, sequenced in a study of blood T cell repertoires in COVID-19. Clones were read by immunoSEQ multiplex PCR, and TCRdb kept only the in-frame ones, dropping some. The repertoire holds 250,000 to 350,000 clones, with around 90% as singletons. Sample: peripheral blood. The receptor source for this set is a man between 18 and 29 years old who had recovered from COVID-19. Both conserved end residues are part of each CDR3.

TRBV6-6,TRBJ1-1,CASSYSGGSTEAFF
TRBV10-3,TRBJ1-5,CAISESELNNQPQHF
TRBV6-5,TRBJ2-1,CASSLAGFSYNEQFF
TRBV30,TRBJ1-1,CAWARFTEAFF
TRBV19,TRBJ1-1,CASSIETGAEAFF
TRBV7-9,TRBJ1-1,CASSPRGGSGPTEAFF
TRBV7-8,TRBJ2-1,CASSRVGRNNEQFF
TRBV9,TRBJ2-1,CASSVGGSATSYNEQFF
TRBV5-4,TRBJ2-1,CASRRDSYNEQFF
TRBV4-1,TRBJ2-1,CASSPTRSTYNEQFF
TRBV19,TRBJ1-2,CASSTPSGNNYGYTF
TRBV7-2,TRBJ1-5,CASTPGGIQGQPQHF
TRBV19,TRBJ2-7,CASSIVASHEQYF
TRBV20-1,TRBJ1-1,CSASRPGLNTEAFF
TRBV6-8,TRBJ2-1,CASSYTPRDSPYNEQFF
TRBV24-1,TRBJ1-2,CATSDRGQNYGYTF
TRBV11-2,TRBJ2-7,CASSGSGGFYEQYF
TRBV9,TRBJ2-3,CASSFGIADTQYF
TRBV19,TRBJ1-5,CASSIGTGGQPQHF
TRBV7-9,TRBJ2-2,CASSEALSGYTGELFF
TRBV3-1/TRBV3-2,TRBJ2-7,CASSRAGLAGASYEQYF
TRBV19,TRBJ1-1,CASSLGGPAAFF
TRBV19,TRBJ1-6,CASSPQGGGGSPLHF
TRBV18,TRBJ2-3,CASSPGTSGRHTQYF
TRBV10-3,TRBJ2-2,CAISEGQASNTGELFF
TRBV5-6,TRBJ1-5,CASSSGGQLNQPQHF
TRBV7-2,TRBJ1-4,CASRGRDSLNEKLFF
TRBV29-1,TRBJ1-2,CSVGGVNSETNYGYTF
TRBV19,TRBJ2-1,CASSILPGNYNEQFF
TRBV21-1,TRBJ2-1,CASSRQGDEQFF
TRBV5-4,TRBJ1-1,CASSSPIGQANTEAFF
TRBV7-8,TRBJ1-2,CASSLGTRTDNYGYTF
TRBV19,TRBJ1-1,CASSIDRQGVEAFF
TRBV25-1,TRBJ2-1,CASSGRTSGNGNEQFF
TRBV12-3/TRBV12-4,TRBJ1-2,CASSRQGNGYTF
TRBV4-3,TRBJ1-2,CASSQESGGYGYTF
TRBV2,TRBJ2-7,CASSEREPTKIFTYEQYF
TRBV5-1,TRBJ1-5,CASSPDRGGQPQHF
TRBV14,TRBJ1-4,CASSPRWAEGATNEKLFF